These T cell receptor beta chains were read from a single sample in a study of blood T cell repertoires in COVID-19. TCRdb keeps only in-frame clones here, not all; method: immunoSEQ multiplex PCR. The sample shows fewer than 350,000 clones, 80% to 90% of them seen only once. Source material: PBMCs or T cells enriched from blood (not recorded which). Receptors were obtained from a man younger than 40 who had recovered from COVID-19. Each CDR3 is given with its conserved first and last residue. A D gene is named only where the DNA matches it firmly. Not all rows give a size; the values are once, few, many and, for expanded clones, a class.

clone_size	v_call	d_call	j_call	cdr3_nt	cdr3_aa
.	TRBV5-1	TRBD2	TRBJ2-1	TGCGCCAGCAAACTGGAAACTACTAGCGGCGGTTACAATGAGCAGTTCTTC	CASKLETTSGGYNEQFF
.	TRBV9	.	TRBJ1-1	TGTGCCAGCAGCGTAGGGAATGAGGAGCCTGAAGCTTTCTTT	CASSVGNEEPEAFF
.	TRBV20-1	.	TRBJ1-1	TGCAGTGCTAGTGGCCTCCTTCAGGGCACTGAAGCTTTCTTT	CSASGLLQGTEAFF
.	TRBV6-6	.	TRBJ1-6	TGTGCCAGCAGTTATCTCAGGGGTTTTCTCTCACCCCTCCACTTT	CASSYLRGFLSPLHF
.	TRBV5-1	.	TRBJ1-1	TGCGCCAGCAGCTGGGCCACATCGAACACTGAAGCTTTCTTT	CASSWATSNTEAFF
few	TRBV5-6	.	TRBJ2-4	TGTGCCAGCAGCTTGTACGGGGGGCTGACCAACATTCAGTACTTC	CASSLYGGLTNIQYF
.	TRBV4-1	.	TRBJ1-2	TGCGCCAGCAGCCAAAAAGGGACCGCTAGCGGTGACTATGGCTACACCTTC	CASSQKGTASGDYGYTF
.	TRBV6-1	TRBD1	TRBJ2-1	TGTGCCAGCAGTGCCCGGGACAGGGGGTCGAACAATGAGCAGTTCTTC	CASSARDRGSNNEQFF
.	TRBV19	.	TRBJ1-5	TGTGCCAGTAGTATAGAGGGCCAGGGGACTCAGCCCCAGCATTTT	CASSIEGQGTQPQHF
.	TRBV29-1	.	TRBJ1-1	TGCAGCGCTGCCGCGGGGGGATACACTGAAGCTTTCTTT	CSAAAGGYTEAFF
.	TRBV7-2	TRBD2	TRBJ2-3	TGTGCCAGCAGCTCGGGAGGGTTTGGAACAGATACGCAGTATTTT	CASSSGGFGTDTQYF
few	TRBV3-1/TRBV3-2	TRBD1	TRBJ1-1	TGTGCCAGCAGCCCAAGCCTTACCGGGACAGTGAACACTGAAGCTTTCTTT	CASSPSLTGTVNTEAFF
.	TRBV5-1	.	TRBJ1-2	TGCGCCAGCAGCCCGGATGAAGGTCGGGGCTATGGCTACACCTTC	CASSPDEGRGYGYTF
.	TRBV9	TRBD2	TRBJ2-3	TGTGCCAGCAGCCCTCTAAGCGGGGGAGCATGGGATACGCAGTATTTT	CASSPLSGGAWDTQYF
.	TRBV19	TRBD1	TRBJ1-2	TGTGCCAGTAGAAGAAAAACAGGGGGCTTTAGCTATGGCTACACCTTC	CASRRKTGGFSYGYTF
.	TRBV6-5	.	TRBJ1-2	TGTGCCAGCAGTTACTTAAGGGGTCTGGATGGCTACACCTTC	CASSYLRGLDGYTF
.	TRBV24-1	TRBD1	TRBJ2-1	TGTGCCACCAGTGAAACAGGGGGCTCCTACAATGAGCAGTTCTTC	CATSETGGSYNEQFF
.	TRBV4-3	.	TRBJ2-2	TGCGCCAGCAGCCAAGACGCTAGAGGCACCGGGGAGCTGTTTTTT	CASSQDARGTGELFF
.	TRBV2	.	TRBJ1-2	TGTGCCAGCAGTGAAGGGACATACTATGGCTACACCTTC	CASSEGTYYGYTF
.	TRBV3-1/TRBV3-2	.	TRBJ1-6	TGTGCCAGCAGCCAGACGGGGGGGAGTTCACCCCTCCACTTT	CASSQTGGSSPLHF
.	TRBV18	.	TRBJ1-1	TGTGCCAGCTCACCAGGAGCAGGGGAAACTGAAGCTTTCTTT	CASSPGAGETEAFF
once	TRBV7-8	.	TRBJ1-3	TGTGCCAGCAGCTTACCCAGGGCGAGGACCACTGGAAACACCATATATTTT	CASSLPRARTTGNTIYF
.	TRBV7-3	TRBD1	TRBJ1-1	TGTGCCAGCAGCTTAGGACAGGGTGGGAACACTGAAGCTTTCTTT	CASSLGQGGNTEAFF
few	TRBV30	TRBD2	TRBJ2-5	TGTGCCTGGAGTCATAGCGGGGGGGAGACCCAGTACTTC	CAWSHSGGETQYF
.	TRBV3-1/TRBV3-2	.	TRBJ1-1	TGTGCCAGCAGAGAAGCTGGTACTGAAGCTTTCTTT	CASREAGTEAFF
.	TRBV19	TRBD1	TRBJ1-2	TGTGCCAGTAAAAACCCGGGACAGAAGGATCAGGGCTACACCTTC	CASKNPGQKDQGYTF
.	TRBV9	.	TRBJ2-3	TGTGCCAGCAGCGTAGGTCAGACAAGCACAGATACGCAGTATTTT	CASSVGQTSTDTQYF
.	TRBV14	.	TRBJ1-5	TGTGCCAGCAGCCAAGTCGGGCAGCCCCAGCATTTT	CASSQVGQPQHF
.	TRBV4-1	.	TRBJ1-5	TGCGCCAGCAGCCTGGACATTAGCAATCAGCCCCAGCATTTT	CASSLDISNQPQHF
.	TRBV9	TRBD1	TRBJ2-3	TGTGCCAGCAGCCAAGGTGGGGCGTCAGGGGGAGATACGCAGTATTTT	CASSQGGASGGDTQYF
.	TRBV5-4	.	TRBJ2-6	TGTGCCAGCAGCCAGGGGAGGGGGGCTGGGGCCAACGTCCTGACTTTC	CASSQGRGAGANVLTF
.	TRBV21-1	.	TRBJ1-1	TGTGCCAGCAGGGGGACAGCCAAGAACACTGAAGCTTTCTTT	CASRGTAKNTEAFF
.	TRBV5-8	.	TRBJ1-3	TGTGCCAGCAGCTTGGCCCCGGGGGGCTCTGGAAACACCATATATTTT	CASSLAPGGSGNTIYF
.	TRBV7-2	.	TRBJ1-5	TGTGCCAGCAGCTTAGCGCCGCCAGGGAGCAATCAGCCCCAGCATTTT	CASSLAPPGSNQPQHF
.	TRBV6-6	TRBD1	TRBJ1-3	TGTGCCAGCAAGAACGAAAGGGGGCCTGGAAACACCATATATTTT	CASKNERGPGNTIYF
.	TRBV10-3	.	TRBJ2-2	TGTGCCATCAGTGAGTCGAGCGGTATCACCGGGGAGCTGTTTTTT	CAISESSGITGELFF
.	TRBV7-3	.	TRBJ2-3	TGTGCCAGCAGCCCCAGCCTCGGGCGGGGCCAGGGCACAGATACGCAGTATTTT	CASSPSLGRGQGTDTQYF
.	TRBV2	TRBD2	TRBJ2-1	TGTGCCAGCAGTGAAAGCCTAGCGGGGTGGTTCTTC	CASSESLAGWFF
.	TRBV10-3	TRBD1	TRBJ1-4	TGTGCCATCAGCCCGGGACAGGGGGGTGAAAAACTGTTTTTT	CAISPGQGGEKLFF